This entry lists 7 T cell receptor beta chains sequenced from one sample in a study of PD-L1 blockade in urothelial cancer. Clones were sequenced by immunoSEQ multiplex PCR, and TCRdb holds only the in-frame ones, with some missing. The table has about 95,000 clones, around 89% seen once. Time point described: pretreatment peripheral blood. The sample here was PBMCs, taken around atezolizumab (anti-PD-L1) treatment. All receptors derive from a man in his sixties with urothelial cancer.

This chain joins TRBV18 and TRBJ1-2; 7 bases match TRBD1. Trimming cost V 6 bases and J 6 bases; bases outside gene matches: 13. Germline values: CDR1 KGHSH, CDR2 LQKENI. This CDR3 is built from 15 residues. The CDR3, as DNA: TGTGCCAGCTCTCAAACAGGGGATTTATGGAATGGCTACACCTTC. It is translated as CASSQTGDLWNGYTF.

Comments on this clone: Germline is not matched at one junction end, which may reflect a read error. The rearrangement joins TRBV11-2 to TRBJ2-5; TRBD2 matches at 8 bases. Germline V gene data show CDR1 as SGHAT and CDR2 as FQNNGV. The CDR3 is made up of 13 amino acids. CDR3 loop: CASSLLAEDTQYF. For the CDR3, the DNA is TGTGCCAGCAGCCTACTAGCGGAAGACACCCAGTACTTC.

This clone occurred once. This chain joins TRBV28 and TRBJ2-7; D is possibly TRBD1 (6 bases). V was trimmed by 4 bases and J by 3 bases, leaving 7 bases between them. Germline V gene sequence: CDR1 MDHEN, CDR2 SYDVKM. The CDR3 length is 12 residues. The CDR3 bases are TGTGCCAGCAGTTCGACAGGCTACGAGCAGTACTTC. Its protein is CASSSTGYEQYF.

The V gene is TRBV2, the J gene TRBJ2-3; TRBD2 aligns across 7 bases. After removal of 0 bases from V and 4 bases from J, the junction contained 4 bases not matched to a gene. The CDR3 is 15 residues long. From germline, CDR1 is SNHLY and CDR2 FYNNEI. The DNA for the CDR3 is TGTGCCAGCAGTGAAGCGGGAGGGAGAGCAGATACGCAGTATTTT. Translated: CASSEAGGRADTQYF.

This clone was seen only a few times. The gene calls are TRBV4-2 and TRBJ1-5; weak D call: TRBD1 (6 bases). The CDR3 runs to 15 residues. Per the germline V gene, CDR1 is LGHNA and CDR2 is YNFKEQ. Trimming removed 4 bases at V and 2 bases at J, with 12 bases between. The CDR3 here is CASSPEGVRNQPQHF. The CDR3 nucleotides read TGTGCCAGCAGCCCCGAGGGGGTGCGCAATCAGCCCCAGCATTTT.

The rearrangement uses TRBV4-2 and TRBJ1-2, with 7 bases fitting TRBD1. Trimming at V came to 1 base and at J to 6 bases, leaving 8 bases not matched to a gene. The germline CDR1 and CDR2 sequences are LGHNA and YNFKEQ. There are 15 residues in the CDR3. Here the CDR3 reads CASSQVDREGDGYTF. The CDR3 coding sequence is TGTGCCAGCAGCCAAGTCGACAGGGAAGGAGATGGCTACACCTTC.

The gene calls are TRBV4-2 and TRBJ1-2, with unresolved D. Germline lookup yields CDR1 LGHNA and CDR2 YNFKEQ. The V and J ends lost 2 bases and 0 bases respectively, with 7 bases between them. CDR3 length: 14 amino acids. CDR3 sequence reads: CASSQYSTNYGYTF. The CDR3 bases are TGTGCCAGCAGCCAATACAGCACTAACTATGGCTACACCTTC.